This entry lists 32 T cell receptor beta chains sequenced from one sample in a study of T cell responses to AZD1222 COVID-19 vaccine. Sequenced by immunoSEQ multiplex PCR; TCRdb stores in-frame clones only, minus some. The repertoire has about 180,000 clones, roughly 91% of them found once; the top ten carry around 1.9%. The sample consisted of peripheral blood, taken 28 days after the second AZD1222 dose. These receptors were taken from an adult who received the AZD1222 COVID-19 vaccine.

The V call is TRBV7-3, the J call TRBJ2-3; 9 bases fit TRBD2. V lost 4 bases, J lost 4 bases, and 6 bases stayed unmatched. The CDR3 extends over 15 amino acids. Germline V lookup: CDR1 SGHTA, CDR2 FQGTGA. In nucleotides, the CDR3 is TGTGCCAGCAGCTCGTCTAGCGGGATTGCAGATACGCAGTATTTT. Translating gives CASSSSSGIADTQYF.

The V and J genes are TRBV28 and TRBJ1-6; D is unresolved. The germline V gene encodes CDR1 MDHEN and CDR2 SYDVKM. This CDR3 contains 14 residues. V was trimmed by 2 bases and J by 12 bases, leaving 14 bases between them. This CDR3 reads CASSLEQYDEPLHF. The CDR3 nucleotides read TGTGCCAGCAGTTTAGAACAGTATGACGAACCCCTCCACTTT.

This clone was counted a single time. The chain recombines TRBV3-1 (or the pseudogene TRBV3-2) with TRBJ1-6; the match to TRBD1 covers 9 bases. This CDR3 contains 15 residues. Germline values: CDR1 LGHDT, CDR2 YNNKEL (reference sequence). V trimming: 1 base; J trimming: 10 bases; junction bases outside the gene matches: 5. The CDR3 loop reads CASSQGGQGYSPLHF. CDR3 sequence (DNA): TGTGCCAGCAGCCAAGGGGGACAGGGATACTCACCCCTCCACTTT.

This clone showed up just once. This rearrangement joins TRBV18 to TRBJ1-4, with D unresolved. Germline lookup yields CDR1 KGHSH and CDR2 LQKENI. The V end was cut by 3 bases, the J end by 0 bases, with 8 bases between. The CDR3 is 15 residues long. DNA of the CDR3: TGTGCCAGCTCACCTGACATGGCAACTAATGAAAAACTGTTTTTT. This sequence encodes CASSPDMATNEKLFF.

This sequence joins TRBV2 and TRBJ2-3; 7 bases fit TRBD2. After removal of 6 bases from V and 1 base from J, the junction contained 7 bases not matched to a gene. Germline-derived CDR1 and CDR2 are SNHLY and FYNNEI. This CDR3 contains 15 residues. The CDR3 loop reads CASSLGEGGTDTQYF. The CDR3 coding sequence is TGTGCCAGCAGCCTAGGGGAGGGAGGCACAGATACGCAGTATTTT.

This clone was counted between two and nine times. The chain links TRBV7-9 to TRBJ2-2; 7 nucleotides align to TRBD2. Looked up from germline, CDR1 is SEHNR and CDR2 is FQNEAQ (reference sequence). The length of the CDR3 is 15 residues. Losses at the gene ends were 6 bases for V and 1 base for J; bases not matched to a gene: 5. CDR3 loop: CASRSSGVNTGELFF. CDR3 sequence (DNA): TGTGCCAGCAGATCCAGCGGGGTGAACACCGGGGAGCTGTTTTTT.

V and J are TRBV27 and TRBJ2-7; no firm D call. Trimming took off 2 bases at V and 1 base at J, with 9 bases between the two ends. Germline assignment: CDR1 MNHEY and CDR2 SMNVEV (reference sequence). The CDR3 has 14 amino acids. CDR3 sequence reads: CASSLQGISYEQYF. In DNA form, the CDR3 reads TGTGCCAGCAGTTTACAAGGAATATCCTACGAGCAGTACTTC.

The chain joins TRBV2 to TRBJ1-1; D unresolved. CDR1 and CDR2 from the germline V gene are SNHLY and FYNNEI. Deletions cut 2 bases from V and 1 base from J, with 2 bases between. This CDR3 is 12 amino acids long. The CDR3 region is CASSEQNTEAFF. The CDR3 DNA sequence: TGTGCCAGCAGTGAACAGAACACTGAAGCTTTCTTT.

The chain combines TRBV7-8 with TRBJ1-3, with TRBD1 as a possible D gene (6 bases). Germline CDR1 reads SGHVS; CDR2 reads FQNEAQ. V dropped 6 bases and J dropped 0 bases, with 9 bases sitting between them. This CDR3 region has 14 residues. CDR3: CASRTGLSGNTIYF. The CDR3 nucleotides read TGTGCCAGCAGGACAGGCCTCTCTGGAAACACCATATATTTT.

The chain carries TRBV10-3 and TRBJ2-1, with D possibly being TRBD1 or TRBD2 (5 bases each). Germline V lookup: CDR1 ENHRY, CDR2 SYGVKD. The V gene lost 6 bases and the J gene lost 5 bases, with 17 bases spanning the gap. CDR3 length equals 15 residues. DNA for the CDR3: TGTGCCATCAGAGGGGTCGGGACCGTCCACAATGAGCAGTTCTTC. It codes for CAIRGVGTVHNEQFF.

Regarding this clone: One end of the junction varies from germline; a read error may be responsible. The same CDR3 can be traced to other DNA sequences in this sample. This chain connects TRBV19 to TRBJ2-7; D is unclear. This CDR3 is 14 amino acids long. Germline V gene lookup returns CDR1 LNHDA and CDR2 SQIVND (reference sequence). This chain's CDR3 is CASSIEWGNYEQYF. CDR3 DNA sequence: TGCGCCAGTAGTATAGAGTGGGGAAACTACGAGCAGTACTTC.

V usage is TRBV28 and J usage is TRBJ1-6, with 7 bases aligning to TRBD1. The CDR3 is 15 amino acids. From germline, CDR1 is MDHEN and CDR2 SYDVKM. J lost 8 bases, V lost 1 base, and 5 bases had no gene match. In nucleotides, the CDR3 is TGTGCCAGCAGTTTATCGGACAGGCTGCATTCACCCCTCCACTTT. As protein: CASSLSDRLHSPLHF.

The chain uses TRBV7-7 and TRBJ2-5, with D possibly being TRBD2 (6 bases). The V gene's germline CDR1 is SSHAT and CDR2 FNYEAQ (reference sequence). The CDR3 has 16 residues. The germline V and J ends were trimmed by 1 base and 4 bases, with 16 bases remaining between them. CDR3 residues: CASSLGLALGGETQYF. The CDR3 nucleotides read TGTGCCAGCAGCTTAGGACTCGCATTGGGGGGAGAGACCCAGTACTTC.

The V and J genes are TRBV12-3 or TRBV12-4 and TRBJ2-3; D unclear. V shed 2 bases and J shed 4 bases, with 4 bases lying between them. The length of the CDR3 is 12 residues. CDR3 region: CASSLSPDTQYF. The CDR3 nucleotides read TGTGCCAGCAGTTTAAGTCCAGATACGCAGTATTTT.

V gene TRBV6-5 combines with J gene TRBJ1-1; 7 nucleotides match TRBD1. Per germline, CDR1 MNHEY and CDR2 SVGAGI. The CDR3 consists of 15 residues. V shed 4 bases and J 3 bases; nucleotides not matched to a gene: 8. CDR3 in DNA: TGTGCCAGCAGTTCCGTGGACAGGTTGGACACTGAAGCTTTCTTT. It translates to CASSSVDRLDTEAFF.

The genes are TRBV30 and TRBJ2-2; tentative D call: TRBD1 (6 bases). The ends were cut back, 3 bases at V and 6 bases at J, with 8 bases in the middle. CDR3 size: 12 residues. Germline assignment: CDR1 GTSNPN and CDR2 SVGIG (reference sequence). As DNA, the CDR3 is TGTGCCTGGAGCAGGGGACCCGGGGAGCTGTTTTTT. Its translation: CAWSRGPGELFF.

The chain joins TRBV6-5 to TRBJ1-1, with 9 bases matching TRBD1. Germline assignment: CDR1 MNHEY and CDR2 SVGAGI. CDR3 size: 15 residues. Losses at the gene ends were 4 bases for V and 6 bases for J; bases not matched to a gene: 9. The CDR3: CASSSTGGASPEAFF. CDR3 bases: TGTGCCAGCAGTTCCACAGGGGGCGCAAGCCCTGAAGCTTTCTTT.

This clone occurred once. CDR3 residues: CASSYVGGTEAFF. The CDR3 DNA sequence: TGTGCCAGCAGTTACGTCGGGGGCACTGAAGCTTTCTTT. The genes are TRBV6-2 or TRBV6-3 and TRBJ1-1; D might be TRBD1 (5 bases). Trimming took 2 bases from V and 4 from J, leaving 8 bases between them. The CDR3 consists of 13 residues. CDR1 and CDR2 from the germline V gene are MNHEY and SVGEGT.

Here the CDR3 DNA reads TGTGCCAGCAGTTTACCTGGGACTAGCGTGGGAGATACGCAGTATTTT. Protein sequence: CASSLPGTSVGDTQYF. V gene TRBV27 combines with J gene TRBJ2-3; 10 bases fit TRBD2. The germline gives CDR1 MNHEY, CDR2 SMNVEV (reference sequence). The CDR3 totals 16 residues. The J segment lost 5 bases and the V segment lost 2 bases, leaving 7 bases of the junction unmatched.

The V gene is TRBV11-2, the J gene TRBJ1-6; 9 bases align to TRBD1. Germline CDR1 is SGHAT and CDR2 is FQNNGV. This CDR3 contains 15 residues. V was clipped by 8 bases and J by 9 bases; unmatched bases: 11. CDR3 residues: CASGTYRGQSSPLHF. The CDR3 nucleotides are TGTGCCAGCGGTACGTACAGGGGGCAGAGTTCACCCCTCCACTTT.

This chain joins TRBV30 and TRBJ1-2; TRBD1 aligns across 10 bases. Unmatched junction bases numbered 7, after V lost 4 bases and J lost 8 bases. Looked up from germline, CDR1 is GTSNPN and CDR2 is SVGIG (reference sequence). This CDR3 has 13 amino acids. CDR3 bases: TGTGCCTGGAACCTGGGACAGGGGAGCGGCTACACCTTC. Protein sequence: CAWNLGQGSGYTF. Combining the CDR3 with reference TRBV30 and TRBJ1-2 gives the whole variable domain SQTIHQWPATLVQPVGSPLSLECTVEGTSNPNLYWYRQAAGRGLQLLFYSVGIGQISSEVPQNLSASRPQDRQFILSSKKLLLSDSGFYLCAWNLGQGSGYTFGSGTRLTVV.

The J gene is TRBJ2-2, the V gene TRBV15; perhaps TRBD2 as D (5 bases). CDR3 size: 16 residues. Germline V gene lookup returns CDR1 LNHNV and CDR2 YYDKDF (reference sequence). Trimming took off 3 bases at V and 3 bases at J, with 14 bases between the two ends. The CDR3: CATSRPPEGYTGELFF. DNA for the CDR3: TGTGCCACCAGCAGGCCCCCCGAGGGCTACACCGGGGAGCTGTTTTTT.

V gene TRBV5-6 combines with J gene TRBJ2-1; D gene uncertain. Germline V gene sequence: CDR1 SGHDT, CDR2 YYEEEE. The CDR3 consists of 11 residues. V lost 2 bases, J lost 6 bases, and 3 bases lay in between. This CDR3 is CASSLGNEQFF. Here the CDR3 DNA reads TGTGCCAGCAGCTTAGGCAATGAGCAGTTCTTC.

Here the CDR3 reads CASSQEGGLGKLFF. The DNA of the CDR3 is TGCGCCAGCAGCCAAGAGGGGGGGCTAGGAAAACTGTTTTTT. The J gene is TRBJ1-4, the V gene TRBV4-3, with D maybe TRBD1 (6 bases). The V end was cut by 0 bases, the J end by 10 bases, with 12 bases between. This CDR3 has 14 amino acids. Germline V gives CDR1 LGHNA, CDR2 YSLEER.

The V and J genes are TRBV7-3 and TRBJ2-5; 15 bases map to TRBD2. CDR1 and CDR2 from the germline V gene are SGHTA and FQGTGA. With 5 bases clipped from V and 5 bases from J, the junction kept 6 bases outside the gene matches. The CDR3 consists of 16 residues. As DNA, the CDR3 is TGTGCCAGCAGCGCGGGACTAGCGGGAGGAAGGGAGACCCAGTACTTC. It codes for CASSAGLAGGRETQYF.

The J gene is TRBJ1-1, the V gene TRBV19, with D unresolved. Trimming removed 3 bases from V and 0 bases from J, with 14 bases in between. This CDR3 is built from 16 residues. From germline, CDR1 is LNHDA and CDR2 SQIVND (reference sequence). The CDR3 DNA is TGTGCCAGTAGTATGAGTATGGGCGGACTGAACACTGAAGCTTTCTTT. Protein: CASSMSMGGLNTEAFF.

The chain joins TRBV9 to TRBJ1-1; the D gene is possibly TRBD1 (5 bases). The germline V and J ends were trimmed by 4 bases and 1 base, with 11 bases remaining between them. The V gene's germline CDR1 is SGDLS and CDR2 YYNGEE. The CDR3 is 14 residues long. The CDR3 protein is CASSPEGTNTEAFF. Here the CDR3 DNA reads TGTGCCAGCAGCCCCGAGGGGACGAACACTGAAGCTTTCTTT.

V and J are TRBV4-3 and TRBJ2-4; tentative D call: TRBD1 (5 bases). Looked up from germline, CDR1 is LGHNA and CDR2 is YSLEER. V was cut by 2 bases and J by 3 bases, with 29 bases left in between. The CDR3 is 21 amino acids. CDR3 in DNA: TGCGCCAGCAGCCAAAAGCCCCACCCGAGGACACCCTTCTCGGGCAAAAACATTCAGTACTTC. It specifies CASSQKPHPRTPFSGKNIQYF.

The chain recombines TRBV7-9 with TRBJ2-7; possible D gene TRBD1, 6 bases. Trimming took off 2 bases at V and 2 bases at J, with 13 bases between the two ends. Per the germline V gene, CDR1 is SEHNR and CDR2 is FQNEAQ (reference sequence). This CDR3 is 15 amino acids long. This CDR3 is CASSLWGQITYEQYF. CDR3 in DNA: TGTGCCAGCAGCTTATGGGGGCAAATAACCTACGAGCAGTACTTC.

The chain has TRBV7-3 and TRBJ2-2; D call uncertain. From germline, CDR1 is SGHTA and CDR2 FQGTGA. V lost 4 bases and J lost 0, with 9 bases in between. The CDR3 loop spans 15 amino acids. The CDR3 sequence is CASSSGRPNTGELFF. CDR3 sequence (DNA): TGTGCCAGCAGCTCTGGACGGCCGAACACCGGGGAGCTGTTTTTT.

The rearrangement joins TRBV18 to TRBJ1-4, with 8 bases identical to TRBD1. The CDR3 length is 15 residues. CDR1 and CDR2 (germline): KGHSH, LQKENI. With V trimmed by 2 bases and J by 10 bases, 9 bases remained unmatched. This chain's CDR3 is CASSPGQGAIGKLFF. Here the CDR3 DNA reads TGTGCCAGCTCACCAGGGCAGGGGGCTATCGGAAAACTGTTTTTT.

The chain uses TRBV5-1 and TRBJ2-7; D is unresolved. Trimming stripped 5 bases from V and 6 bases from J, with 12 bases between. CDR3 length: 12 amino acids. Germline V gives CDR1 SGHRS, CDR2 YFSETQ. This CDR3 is CASSSDPSEQYF. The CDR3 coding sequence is TGCGCCAGCAGTTCGGACCCGTCCGAGCAGTACTTC. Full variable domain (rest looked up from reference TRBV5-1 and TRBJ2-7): KAGVTQTPRYLIKTRGQQVTLSCSPISGHRSVSWYQQTPGQGLQFLFEYFSETQRNKGNFPGRFSGRQFSNSRSEMNVSTLELGDSALYLCASSSDPSEQYFGPGTRLTVT.